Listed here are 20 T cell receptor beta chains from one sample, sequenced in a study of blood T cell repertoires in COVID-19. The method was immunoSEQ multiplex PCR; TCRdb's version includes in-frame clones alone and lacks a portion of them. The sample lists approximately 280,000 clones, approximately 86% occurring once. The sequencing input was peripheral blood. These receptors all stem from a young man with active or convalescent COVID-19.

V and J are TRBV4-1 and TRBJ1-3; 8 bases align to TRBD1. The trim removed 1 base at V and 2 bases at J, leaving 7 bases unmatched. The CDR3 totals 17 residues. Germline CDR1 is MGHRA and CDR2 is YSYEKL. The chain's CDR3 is CASSQGLRGRPGNTIYF. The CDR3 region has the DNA TGCGCCAGCAGCCAAGGACTCAGGGGGCGCCCTGGAAACACCATATATTTT.

CDR3 amino acids: CASSPRLAPYNEQFF. For the CDR3, the DNA is TGTGCCAGCAGCCCCCGACTAGCGCCCTACAATGAGCAGTTCTTC. The chain has TRBV11-3 and TRBJ2-1; 8 nucleotides line up with TRBD2. Germline V gene data show CDR1 as SGHNT and CDR2 as YENEEA. There are 15 residues in the CDR3. V was pared by 5 bases and J by 2 bases, with 5 bases of the junction left unmatched.

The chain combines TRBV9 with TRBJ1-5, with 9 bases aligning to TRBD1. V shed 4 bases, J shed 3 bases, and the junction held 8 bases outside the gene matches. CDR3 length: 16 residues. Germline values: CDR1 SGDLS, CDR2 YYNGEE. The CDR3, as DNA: TGTGCCAGCAGCCCTACAGGGGGCGAGGACAATCAGCCCCAGCATTTT. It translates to CASSPTGGEDNQPQHF.

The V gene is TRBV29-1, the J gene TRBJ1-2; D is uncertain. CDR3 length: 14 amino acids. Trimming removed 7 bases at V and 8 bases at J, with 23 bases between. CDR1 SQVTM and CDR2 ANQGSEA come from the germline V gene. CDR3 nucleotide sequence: TGCAGCGCAGAAGGGATTTATTGGACGGGAGGCTACACCTTC. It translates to CSAEGIYWTGGYTF.

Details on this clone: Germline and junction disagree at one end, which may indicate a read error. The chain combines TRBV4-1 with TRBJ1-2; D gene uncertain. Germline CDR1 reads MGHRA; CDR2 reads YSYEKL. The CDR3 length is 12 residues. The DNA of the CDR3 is TGCGCCAGCAGCCAAGATCCGAGTCACCAACTCTTC. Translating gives CASSQDPSHQLF.

CDR3: CASSYQAGGTDTQYF. The DNA for the CDR3 is TGTGCCAGCAGTTACCAAGCGGGGGGCACAGATACGCAGTATTTT. The chain recombines TRBV6-2 or TRBV6-3 with TRBJ2-3; 8 bases are shared with TRBD2. From germline, CDR1 is MNHEY and CDR2 SVGEGT. The CDR3 length is 15 residues. The V and J ends lost 2 bases and 1 base, in that order; junction bases with no gene match: 2.

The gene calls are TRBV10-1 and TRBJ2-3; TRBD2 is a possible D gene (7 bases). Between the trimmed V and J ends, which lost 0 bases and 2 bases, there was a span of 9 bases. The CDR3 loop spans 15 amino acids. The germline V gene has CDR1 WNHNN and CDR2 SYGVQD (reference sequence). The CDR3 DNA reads TGCGCCAGCAGTGAGTCTCGGGGGGCCACAGATACGCAGTATTTT. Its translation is CASSESRGATDTQYF.

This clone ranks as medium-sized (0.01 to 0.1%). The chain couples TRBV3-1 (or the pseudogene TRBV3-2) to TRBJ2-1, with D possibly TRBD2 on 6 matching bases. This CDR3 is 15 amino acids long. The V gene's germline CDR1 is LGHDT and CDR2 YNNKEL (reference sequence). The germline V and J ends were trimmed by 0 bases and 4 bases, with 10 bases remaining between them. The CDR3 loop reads CASSQDPGLYNEQFF. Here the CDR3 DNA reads TGTGCCAGCAGCCAAGACCCGGGACTGTACAATGAGCAGTTCTTC.

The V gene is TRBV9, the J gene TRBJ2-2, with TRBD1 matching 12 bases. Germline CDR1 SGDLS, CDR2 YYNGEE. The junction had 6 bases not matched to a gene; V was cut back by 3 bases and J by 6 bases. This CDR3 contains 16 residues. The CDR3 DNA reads TGTGCCAGCAGCGCAGGGACAGGGGGCGCTTCCGGGGAGCTGTTTTTT. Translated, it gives CASSAGTGGASGELFF.

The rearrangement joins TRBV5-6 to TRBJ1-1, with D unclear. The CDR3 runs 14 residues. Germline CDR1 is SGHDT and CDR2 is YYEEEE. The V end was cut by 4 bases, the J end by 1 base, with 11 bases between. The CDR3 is CASSMVAQNTEAFF. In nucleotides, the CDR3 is TGTGCCAGCAGCATGGTGGCCCAGAACACTGAAGCTTTCTTT.

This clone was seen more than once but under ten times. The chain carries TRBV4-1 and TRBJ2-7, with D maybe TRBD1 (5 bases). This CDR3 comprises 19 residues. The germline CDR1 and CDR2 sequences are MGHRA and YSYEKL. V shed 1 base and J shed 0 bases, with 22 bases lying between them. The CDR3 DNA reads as TGCGCCAGCAGCCAAGGGCGATTACTCAGGGAATTCACCTCCTACGAGCAGTACTTC. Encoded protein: CASSQGRLLREFTSYEQYF.

The CDR3 is CASSGRYRDDTQYF. CDR3 in DNA: TGTGCCAGCAGCGGGCGATACAGGGACGATACGCAGTATTTT. This chain uses TRBV9 with TRBJ2-3, with D possibly being TRBD1 (6 bases). CDR3 length: 14 amino acids. In germline, CDR1 is SGDLS, CDR2 YYNGEE. Trimming took 3 bases from V and 6 from J, leaving 14 bases between them.

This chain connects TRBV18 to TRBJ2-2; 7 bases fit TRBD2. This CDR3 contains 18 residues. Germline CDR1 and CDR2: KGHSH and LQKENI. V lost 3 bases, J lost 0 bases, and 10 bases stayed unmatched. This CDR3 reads CASSPYVTGLANTGELFF. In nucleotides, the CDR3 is TGTGCCAGCTCACCGTACGTTACAGGACTAGCGAACACCGGGGAGCTGTTTTTT.

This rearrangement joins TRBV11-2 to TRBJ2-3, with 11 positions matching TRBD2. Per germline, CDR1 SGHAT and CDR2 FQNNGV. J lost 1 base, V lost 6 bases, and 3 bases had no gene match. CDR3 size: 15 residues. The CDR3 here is CASRPTSGGTDTQYF. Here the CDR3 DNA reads TGTGCCAGCAGGCCGACTAGCGGGGGCACAGATACGCAGTATTTT.

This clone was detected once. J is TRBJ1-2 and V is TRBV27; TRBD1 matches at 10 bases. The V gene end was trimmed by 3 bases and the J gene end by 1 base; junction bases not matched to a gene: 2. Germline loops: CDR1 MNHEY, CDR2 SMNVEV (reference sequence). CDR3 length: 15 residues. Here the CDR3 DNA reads TGTGCCAGCAGTTTTAGGGACAGGGGTAACTATGGCTACACCTTC. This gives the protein CASSFRDRGNYGYTF.

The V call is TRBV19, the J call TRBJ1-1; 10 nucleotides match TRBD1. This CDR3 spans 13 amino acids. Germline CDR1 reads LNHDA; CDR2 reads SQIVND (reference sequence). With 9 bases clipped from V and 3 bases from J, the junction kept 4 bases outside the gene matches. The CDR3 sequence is CASRDRGDTEAFF. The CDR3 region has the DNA TGTGCCAGCCGGGACAGGGGTGACACTGAAGCTTTCTTT.

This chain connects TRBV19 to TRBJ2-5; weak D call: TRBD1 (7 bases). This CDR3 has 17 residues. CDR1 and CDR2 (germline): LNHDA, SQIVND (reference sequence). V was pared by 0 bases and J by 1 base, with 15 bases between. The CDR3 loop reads CASSIEGAGGSQETQYF. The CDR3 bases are TGTGCCAGTAGTATAGAAGGGGCAGGGGGGAGCCAAGAGACCCAGTACTTC.

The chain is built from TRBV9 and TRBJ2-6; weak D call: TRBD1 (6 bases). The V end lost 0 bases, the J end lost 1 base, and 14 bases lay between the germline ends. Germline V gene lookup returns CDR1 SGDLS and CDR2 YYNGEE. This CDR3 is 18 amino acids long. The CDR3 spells CASSVGLGALSGANVLTF. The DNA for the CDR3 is TGTGCCAGCAGCGTAGGTCTGGGGGCGCTATCTGGGGCCAACGTCCTGACTTTC.

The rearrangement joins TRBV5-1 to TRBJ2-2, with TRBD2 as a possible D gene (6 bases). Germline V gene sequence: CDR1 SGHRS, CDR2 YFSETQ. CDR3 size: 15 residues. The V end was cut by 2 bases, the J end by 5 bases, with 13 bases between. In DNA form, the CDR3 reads TGCGCCAGCAGCTTATCAGCGGGCTCGACCGGGGAGCTGTTTTTT. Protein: CASSLSAGSTGELFF.

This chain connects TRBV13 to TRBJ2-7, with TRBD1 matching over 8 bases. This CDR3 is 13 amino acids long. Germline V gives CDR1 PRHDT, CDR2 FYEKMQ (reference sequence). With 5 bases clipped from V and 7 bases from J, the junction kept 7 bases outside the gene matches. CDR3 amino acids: CASSPPGGEEQYF. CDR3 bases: TGTGCCAGCAGCCCTCCAGGGGGCGAAGAGCAGTACTTC.